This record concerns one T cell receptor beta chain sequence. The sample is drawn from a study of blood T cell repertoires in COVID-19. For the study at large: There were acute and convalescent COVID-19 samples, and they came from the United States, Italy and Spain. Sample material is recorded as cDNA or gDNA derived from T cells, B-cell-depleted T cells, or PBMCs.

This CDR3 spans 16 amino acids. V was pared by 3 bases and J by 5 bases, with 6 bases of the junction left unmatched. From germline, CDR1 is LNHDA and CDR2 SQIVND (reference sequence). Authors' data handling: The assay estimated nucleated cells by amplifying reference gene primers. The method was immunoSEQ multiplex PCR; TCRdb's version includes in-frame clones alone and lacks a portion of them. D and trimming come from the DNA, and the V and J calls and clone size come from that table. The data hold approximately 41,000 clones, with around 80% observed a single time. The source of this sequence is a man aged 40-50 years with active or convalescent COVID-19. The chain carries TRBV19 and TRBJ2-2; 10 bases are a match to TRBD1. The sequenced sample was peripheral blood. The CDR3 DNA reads TGTGCCAGTAGTATTCAAAGGACAGGGGGTACCGGGGAGCTGTTTTTT. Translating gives CASSIQRTGGTGELFF.